The present T cell receptor beta chain was sequenced within a study of cytomegalovirus exposure and HLA in healthy donors (dated by TCRdb to about 2017). With respect to the entire study: In an earlier analysis of several hundred of the donors, 276 Gb of sequence data and 90 million to 120 million unique TCR beta sequences from 180 million or so T cells were reported. Roughly 5 DR-DQ haplotypes were handled as single units for association and clustering because linkage in the cohort was strong. To predict cytomegalovirus infection status, the study brought together high-throughput TCR immunosequencing, statistical association of individual TCRs with disease status, and machine learning. Donor age, sex, ethnicity and CMV serostatus were collected together with the repertoire data. Rather than using new phenotypic data, the later analysis identified candidate immune exposures from TCR beta sequences and from how often those sequences occurred across donors. The genetic ancestry cluster associated with self-reported Caucasian donors included about 84% of the 300 to 450 genotyped donors. The study aimed to test whether cataloging public T cell receptors could reveal signatures of past pathogen exposure. Class I and class II HLA loci were covered by the typing at four-digit resolution. A separate validation cohort of some 130 different subjects was used in addition to the roughly 670-subject first cohort. Every discovery cohort repertoire had been produced on one sequencing platform. An earlier analysis of around 640 of the donors used high-throughput TCR beta sequencing to judge whether each TCR beta V gene segment behaved as functional or pseudogenic. An early release that covered 640 HLA-typed donors contained approximately 300 gigabases of sequencing data and tens of millions of unique TCR sequences. Typing coverage varied by locus: roughly 620-640 donors for A, B, C, DRB1 and DQB1; roughly 560 for DQA1; 600 to 610 for DPA1; approximately 490 for DPB1. Among about 370 genotyped donors of the cohort, an average of approximately 240,000 unique TCR beta nucleotide sequences was sequenced per donor, of which about 18% were non-productive. A later analysis re-examined previously published TCR beta repertoires from over 500 donors and added high-resolution HLA genotyping to investigate patterns of TCR occurrence. A later genetic analysis used genome-wide SNP genotypes for about 65% of the roughly 670 donors, treating that subset as a discovery cohort. The T cell repertoires of 666 subjects were profiled by immunosequencing and related to cytomegalovirus serostatus.

The cohort comprised some 730 healthy bone marrow donors. At the time of sampling, every cohort member was nominally healthy, though immune exposures that went unrecorded were likely present. The donor tested CMV seronegative and was one of the 352 seronegative cohort members. A peripheral blood sample was collected from each donor, and TCR beta sequencing was performed on peripheral blood mononuclear cells. Genomic DNA was extracted from the blood cell samples with the Qiagen DNeasy Blood Extraction Kit. The CDR3 spans 13 residues, from the cysteine through the phenylalanine. Solely the CDR3 DNA is kept, with 39 bases framed from the first base. The CDR1 and CDR2 encoded by the germline V gene (reference sequence) are GTSNPN and SVGIG. The germline V and J ends show losses of 3 bases and 6 bases respectively, and no gene match explains 7 bases of the junction. Library generation was performed with the immunoSEQ multiplex PCR assay. The multiplex PCR relied on a mix of 60 forward primers for TCR Vbeta segments and 13 reverse primers for TCR Jbeta segments. The CDR3 region of rearranged TCR beta genes was amplified from genomic DNA by a multiplex PCR assay. Amplified TCR beta libraries were sequenced as 87-base-pair reads on the Illumina HiSeq System. The authors' pipeline ran thus. In a later analysis, some 80 million unique TCR beta chains were counted across the roughly 670 repertoires, and roughly 11 million of these chains were shared by at least two donors. To remove PCR and sequencing errors, raw reads were error-corrected and collapsed into unique sequences using a nearest-neighbor algorithm that merged closely related sequences. Alignment of CDR3 sequences to IMGT reference sequences was used to assign V, D and J gene segments. For a sequence to be retained, at least a six-nucleotide match to both a V gene segment and a J gene segment was required. Rearrangements were classified as productive when the CDR3 lacked stop codons and remained in frame with V and J, and all other rearrangements were classified as non-productive. Following IMGT convention, CDR3 was defined as the stretch from the second conserved V-encoded cysteine to the conserved J-encoded phenylalanine. In an earlier analysis of approximately 500 of the donors, sequences lacking an unambiguous match to a single V gene segment were excluded. An earlier analysis of a few hundred of the donors classified V segments as functional when productive rearrangements were above 56.7% and as segregating when the standard deviation between donors was above 5%. A statistical classification framework was built for diagnosing cytomegalovirus status from the catalog of TCR beta chain sequences. A later analysis assigned V and J genes by comparing TCR nucleotide sequences with IMGT/GENE-DB human TR gene sequences. The TCRdist pipeline was used in a later analysis to assign CDR3 sequences and most-parsimonious VDJ recombination scenarios. In a later analysis, each TCR beta chain was defined by its CDR3 amino acid sequence together with its V-gene family, and reads without a unique V-gene family were excluded. To address suspected cross-contamination and a sequencing artifact, a later analysis removed approximately 600 highly shared, low-generation-probability nucleotide sequences. In a later analysis, a clonal expansion index for each public chain was calculated from normalized within-repertoire ranks of inferred template counts. Generation probabilities in a later analysis came from a VDJ recombination model fitted to out-of-frame rearrangements, and those results were checked against IGoR. A later analysis scored TCR-TCR, TCR-HLA and TCR-CMV co-occurrence with hypergeometric tests, applying a repertoire-size bias correction to TCR pairs. False discovery rates were estimated in a later analysis by permuting HLA or CMV assignments 20 times. In a later analysis, co-occurring TCRs were grouped using DBSCAN, and TCRdist sequence similarity was added for clustering within HLA-allele-positive subsets. Co-occurrence clustering excluded repertoires with fewer than 30,000 or more than 120,000 public chains, plus five with anomalous nucleotide sharing. TCRdb took over this immuneACCESS table, retaining in-frame rearrangements with V and J assigned. Such tables are incomplete; in checked studies, under half of the missing clones stem from an unresolved V gene, and the remainder is unexplained. D and trimming come from the DNA, and the V and J calls and clone size come from that table. The sample table shows 70,000 to 95,000 clones, and over 75% are seen once. The top ten constitute 3.3% of the sample.

What the study reported, not specific to this receptor: The study listed 164 TCR beta chains as associated with cytomegalovirus. A later analysis reported that several top co-occurrence clusters appeared linked to parvovirus B19, influenza, CMV and Epstein-Barr virus. HLA typing was unavailable for some donors at each locus, so association tests used only the typed subset. Compared with equally common non-associated chains, HLA-associated TCR beta chains in a later analysis were more clonally expanded and had lower generation probabilities. A later genetic analysis reported fewer N-insertions in productive TCRs among donors in an Asian-associated ancestry cluster than the roughly 620-donor mean. V-gene and J-gene trimming of TCR beta chains was associated with a missense DCLRE1C variant in a later genetic analysis, and the association was replicated in an independent cohort. In this cohort, only TCR beta chains were sequenced, and detectable features were limited by the absence of alpha or paired-chain data. In vitro tests confirmed that a few of the cytomegalovirus-associated TCR beta chains recognize cytomegalovirus antigens. At a false discovery rate of 0.05, a later analysis linked 15,000 to 20,000 TCR beta sequences to specific HLA alleles. A later analysis found that TCR association rates varied across HLA loci, with DRB1 alleles showing the most associated TCRs and HLA-C alleles the fewest. Because the 87-base-pair reads could not distinguish some IMGT-functional V segments, including TRBV6-2 and TRBV6-3, those segments were excluded. When HLA alleles, especially DR and DQ, strongly co-occurred, attributing TCR associations to individual alleles was difficult. The sequencing pipeline was judged likely to have produced a cluster of highly shared sequence variants as a technical artifact. The classifier was reported to diagnose cytomegalovirus status with high specificity and sensitivity in both the original cohort and the validation cohort. CMV serostatus was the only immune exposure information available for the cohort. Most TCR sequences were seen in very few donors, while some public TCRs were found in many individuals. The presence/absence analyses assumed that sequencing depth was roughly uniform across donors, and that assumption may not be true. Linkage disequilibrium might explain the correlated functional status among segregating V segments, but an unknown experimental factor could not be excluded. Over 15 rarely observed V segments, including chromosome 9 orphons, were excluded from the earlier analysis of approximately 600 of the donors because counts were too low. A later analysis found that most CMV-associated TCR beta chains appeared HLA-restricted, with HLA associations seemingly driven largely by CMV exposure. A further reported finding was that TCR beta sequences accurately predicted the HLA-A and HLA-B alleles for most subjects in the first cohort. In an earlier analysis of several hundred of the donors, most TCR beta V segments were observed in productive rearrangements about 87% or about 30% of the time, broadly matching IMGT annotations. According to the authors, the approach could potentially be generalized to other disease states and immunological phenotypes.

As to this clone: What this receptor recognizes is not known. Base quality data are lacking; no much larger clone is found one base away.

Material for sequencing was PBMCs. The source of this sequence is a middle-aged man in good health and CMV-seronegative. The receptor chain draws on TRBV30 and TRBJ2-5, with TRBD1 matching 7 junction bases. CDR3 sequence: CAWRTTGEQTQYF. Here is the DNA: TGTGCCTGGAGGACTACAGGGGAACAGACCCAGTACTTC. Where the CDR3 stops, the reference TRBV30 and TRBJ2-5 genes take over; the full variable domain is SQTIHQWPATLVQPVGSPLSLECTVEGTSNPNLYWYRQAAGRGLQLLFYSVGIGQISSEVPQNLSASRPQDRQFILSSKKLLLSDSGFYLCAWRTTGEQTQYFGPGTRLLVL.